A selection of T cell receptor beta chains follows, all from one sample in a study of control samples from healthy donors and cancer patients. Assay used: immunoSEQ multiplex PCR; TCRdb lists only in-frame clones, some missing. The sample holds roughly 80,000 clones, roughly 90% seen once. Sample: PBMCs. The receptors originated from a woman in her sixties or seventies with head and neck cancer. Each CDR3 is given with its conserved first and last residue. Fields, in order: J gene, clone size, D gene, V gene, CDR3 protein, CDR3 DNA. The D gene is left open where the match is weak. Expanded clones are given a class, and other clones once, few, many or no size at all.

j_call: TRBJ2-2; clone_size: -; d_call: -; v_call: TRBV7-9; cdr3_aa: CASSLAGGRSELFF; cdr3_nt: TGTGCCAGCAGCTTAGCAGGGGGAAGGTCGGAGCTGTTTTTT
j_call: TRBJ1-4; clone_size: -; d_call: -; v_call: TRBV21-1; cdr3_aa: CASTENRGVLEKLFF; cdr3_nt: TGTGCCAGCACCGAAAACAGGGGCGTTTTAGAAAAACTGTTTTTT
j_call: TRBJ1-2; clone_size: -; d_call: TRBD1; v_call: TRBV19; cdr3_aa: CASTPGEAGTVYGYTF; cdr3_nt: TGTGCCAGTACCCCTGGGGAGGCCGGGACAGTCTATGGCTACACCTTC
j_call: TRBJ2-2; clone_size: -; d_call: TRBD2; v_call: TRBV2; cdr3_aa: CATIRLAGGPRGTGELFF; cdr3_nt: TGTGCCACCATTCGACTAGCGGGAGGGCCGAGGGGAACCGGGGAGCTGTTTTTT
j_call: TRBJ1-2; clone_size: -; d_call: TRBD1; v_call: TRBV2; cdr3_aa: CASRTGGGDGYTF; cdr3_nt: TGTGCCAGTAGGACAGGAGGAGGAGATGGCTACACCTTC
j_call: TRBJ2-3; clone_size: -; d_call: -; v_call: TRBV4-1; cdr3_aa: CASSQDLAGTASTDTQYF; cdr3_nt: TGCGCCAGCAGCCAAGATTTGGCGGGGACAGCTAGCACAGATACGCAGTATTTT
j_call: TRBJ2-2; clone_size: -; d_call: -; v_call: TRBV5-5; cdr3_aa: CASSLGVGELFF; cdr3_nt: TGTGCCAGCAGCTTGGGGGTCGGGGAGCTGTTTTTT
j_call: TRBJ1-6; clone_size: -; d_call: -; v_call: TRBV30; cdr3_aa: CAWSRTPSPLHF; cdr3_nt: TGTGCCTGGAGCCGAACCCCCTCACCCCTCCACTTT
j_call: TRBJ2-3; clone_size: once; d_call: TRBD2; v_call: TRBV4-3; cdr3_aa: CASSQGPGLAGGGDTQYF; cdr3_nt: TGCGCCAGCAGCCAAGGACCGGGACTAGCGGGAGGGGGAGATACGCAGTATTTT
j_call: TRBJ2-7; clone_size: -; d_call: TRBD2; v_call: TRBV18; cdr3_aa: CASSQLAAVGYEQYF; cdr3_nt: TGTGCCAGCTCACAACTAGCGGCCGTCGGCTACGAGCAGTACTTC
j_call: TRBJ1-1; clone_size: -; d_call: -; v_call: TRBV9; cdr3_aa: CASSVIRNTEAFF; cdr3_nt: TGTGCCAGCAGCGTCATTAGGAACACTGAAGCTTTCTTT
j_call: TRBJ2-1; clone_size: once; d_call: TRBD2; v_call: TRBV4-1; cdr3_aa: CAPTQLRATSGILSYNEQFF; cdr3_nt: TGCGCCCCCACCCAACTCCGAGCGACTAGCGGGATTCTTTCCTACAATGAGCAGTTCTTC
j_call: TRBJ1-1; clone_size: -; d_call: -; v_call: TRBV2; cdr3_aa: CASSVRGGTEAFF; cdr3_nt: TGTGCCAGCAGTGTCAGGGGTGGCACTGAAGCTTTCTTT
j_call: TRBJ2-7; clone_size: -; d_call: -; v_call: TRBV28; cdr3_aa: CASSLGGSRPHEQYF; cdr3_nt: TGTGCCAGCAGTTTAGGTGGGTCCCGCCCGCACGAGCAGTACTTC
j_call: TRBJ2-5; clone_size: -; d_call: TRBD2; v_call: TRBV27; cdr3_aa: CASSLLWGGQETQYF; cdr3_nt: TGTGCCAGCAGTTTATTGTGGGGGGGCCAAGAGACCCAGTACTTC
j_call: TRBJ2-2; clone_size: -; d_call: TRBD2; v_call: TRBV4-1; cdr3_aa: CASSQGTGGATGELFF; cdr3_nt: TGCGCCAGCAGCCAAGGGACGGGAGGAGCTACCGGGGAGCTGTTTTTT